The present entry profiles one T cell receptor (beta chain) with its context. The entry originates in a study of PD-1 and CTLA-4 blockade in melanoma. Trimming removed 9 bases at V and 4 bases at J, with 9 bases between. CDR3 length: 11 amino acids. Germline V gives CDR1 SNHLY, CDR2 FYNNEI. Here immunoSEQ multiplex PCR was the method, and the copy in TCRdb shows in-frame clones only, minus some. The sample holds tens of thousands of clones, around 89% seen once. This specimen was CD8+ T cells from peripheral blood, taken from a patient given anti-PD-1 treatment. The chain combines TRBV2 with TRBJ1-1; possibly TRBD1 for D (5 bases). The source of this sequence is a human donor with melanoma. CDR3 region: CASRGGTEAFF. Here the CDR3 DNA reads TGTGCCAGTCGGGGGGGCACTGAAGCTTTCTTT.